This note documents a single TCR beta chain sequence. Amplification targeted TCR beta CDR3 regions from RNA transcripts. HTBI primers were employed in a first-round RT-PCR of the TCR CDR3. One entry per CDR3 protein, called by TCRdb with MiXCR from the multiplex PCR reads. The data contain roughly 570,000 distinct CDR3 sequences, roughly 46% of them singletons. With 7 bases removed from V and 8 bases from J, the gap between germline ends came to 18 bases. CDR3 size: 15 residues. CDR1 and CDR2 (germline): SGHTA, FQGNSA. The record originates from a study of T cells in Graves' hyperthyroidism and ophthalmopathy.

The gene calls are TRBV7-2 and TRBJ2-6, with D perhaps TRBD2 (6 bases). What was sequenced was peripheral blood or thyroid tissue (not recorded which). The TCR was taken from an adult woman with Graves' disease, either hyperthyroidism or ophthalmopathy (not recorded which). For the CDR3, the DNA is TGTGCCAGCACTGGAGGAGGGTCAGGGACCAACGTCCTGACTTTC. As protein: CASTGGGSGTNVLTF.